This T cell receptor (beta chain) is from a study of control samples from healthy donors and cancer patients (dated by TCRdb to between 2020 and 2021). The germline ends are 13 bases apart after V is trimmed by 4 bases and J by 1 base. CDR3 length: 14 amino acids, cysteine to phenylalanine. CDR3 DNA only is kept here, 42 bases in frame from base 1. CDR1 GTSNPN and CDR2 SVGIG are derived from the germline V gene (reference sequence). The library was generated by the immunoSEQ multiplex PCR assay. Entries here come from immuneACCESS through TCRdb and include only in-frame sequences with V and J called. Some clones fail to appear in such tables; in the studies checked, an unresolved V gene covers under half of the shortfall, and the cause of the remainder is unknown. The table for this sample records approximately 190,000 clones. The ten largest clonotypes hold 2.2% of the sample. As regards this clone: Its antigen is currently not known.

This TCR derives from a woman in her 30s in good health. The specimen was blood. The sequence joins TRBV30 to TRBJ1-2, with the D segment identity uncertain. The nucleotide sequence reads as follows: TGTGCCTGGAATCATGCAGGCCTTAACTATGGCTACACCTTC. Its translation reads: CAWNHAGLNYGYTF.